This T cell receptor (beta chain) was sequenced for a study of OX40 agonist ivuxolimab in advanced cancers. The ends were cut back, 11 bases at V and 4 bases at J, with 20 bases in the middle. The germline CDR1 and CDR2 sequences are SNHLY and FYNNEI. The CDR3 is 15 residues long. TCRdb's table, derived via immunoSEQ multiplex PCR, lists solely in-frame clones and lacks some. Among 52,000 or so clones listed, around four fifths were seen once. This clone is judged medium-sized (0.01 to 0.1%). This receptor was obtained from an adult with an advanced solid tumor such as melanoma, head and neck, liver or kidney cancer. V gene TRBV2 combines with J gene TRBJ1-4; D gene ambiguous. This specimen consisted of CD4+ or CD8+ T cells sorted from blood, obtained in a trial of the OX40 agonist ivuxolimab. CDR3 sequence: CAGTPMGVNNEKLFF. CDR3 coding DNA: TGTGCCGGAACACCAATGGGTGTTAATAATGAAAAACTGTTTTTT.